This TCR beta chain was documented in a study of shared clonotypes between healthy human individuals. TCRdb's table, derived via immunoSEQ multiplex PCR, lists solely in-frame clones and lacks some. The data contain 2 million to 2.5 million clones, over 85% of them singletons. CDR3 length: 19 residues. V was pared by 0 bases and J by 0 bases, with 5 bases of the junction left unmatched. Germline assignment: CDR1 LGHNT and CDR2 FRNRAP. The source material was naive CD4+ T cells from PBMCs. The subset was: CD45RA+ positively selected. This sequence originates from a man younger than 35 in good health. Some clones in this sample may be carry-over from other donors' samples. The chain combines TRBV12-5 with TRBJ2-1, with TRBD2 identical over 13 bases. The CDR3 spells CASGLVPGLAGYSYNEQFF. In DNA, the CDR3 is TGTGCTAGTGGTTTGGTTCCGGGACTAGCGGGGTACTCCTACAATGAGCAGTTCTTC. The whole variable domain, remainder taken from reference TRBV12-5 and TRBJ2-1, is DARVTQTPRHKVTEMGQEVTMRCQPILGHNTVFWYRQTMMQGLELLAYFRNRAPLDDSGMPKDRFSAEMPDATLATLKIQPSEPRDSAVYFCASGLVPGLAGYSYNEQFFGPGTRLTVL.